The following is a T cell receptor (beta chain) sequence with its context. The antigen remains unidentified. This sample was included in a study of shared clonotypes between healthy human individuals. Study findings and constraints: In having few donors, the study represented limited genetic and exposure-history diversity.

Sequencing was performed on unsorted PBMC DNA using ten immunoSEQ deep assay plates. Clones were sequenced by immunoSEQ multiplex PCR, and TCRdb holds only the in-frame ones, with some missing. The sample records about 470,000 clones, more than 75% being singletons. V shed 4 bases and J shed 8 bases, with 5 bases lying between them. CDR3 length equals 11 residues. Germline V CDR1 and CDR2: LNHDA, SQIVND (reference sequence). This rearrangement joins TRBV19 to TRBJ1-4; D is undetermined. This sequence originates from a woman between 40 and 55 years old in good health. Some clones in this sample may be carry-over from other donors' samples. Sample: PBMCs. The CDR3 spells CASSTREKLFF. CDR3 DNA sequence: TGTGCCAGTAGTACTCGGGAAAAACTGTTTTTT.